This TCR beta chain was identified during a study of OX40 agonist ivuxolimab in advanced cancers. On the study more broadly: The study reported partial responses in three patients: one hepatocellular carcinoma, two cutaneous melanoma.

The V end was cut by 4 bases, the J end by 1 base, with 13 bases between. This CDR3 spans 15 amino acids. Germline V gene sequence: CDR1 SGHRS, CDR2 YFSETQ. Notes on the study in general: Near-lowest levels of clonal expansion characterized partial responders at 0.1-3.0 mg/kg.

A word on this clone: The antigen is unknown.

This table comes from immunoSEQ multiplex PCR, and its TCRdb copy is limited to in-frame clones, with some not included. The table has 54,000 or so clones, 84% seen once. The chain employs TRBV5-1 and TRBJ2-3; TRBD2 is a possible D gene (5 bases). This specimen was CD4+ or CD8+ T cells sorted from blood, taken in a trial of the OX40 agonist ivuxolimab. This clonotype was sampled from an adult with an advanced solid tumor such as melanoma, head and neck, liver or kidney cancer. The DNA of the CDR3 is TGCGCCAGCAGCACCCGGGTCGGGGGCACAGATACGCAGTATTTT. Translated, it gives CASSTRVGGTDTQYF.